The 4 T cell receptor beta chains listed next were all sequenced from one sample in a study of blood T cell repertoires in COVID-19 (dated by TCRdb to 2020 to 2022). The receptor library was made with the immunoSEQ multiplex PCR assay. This is the immuneACCESS table as TCRdb keeps it, with only in-frame sequences that have V and J called. A part of the clones is gone; compared with another copy, unresolved V genes explain less than half, and the rest is unexplained. The sample contains about 100,000 clones, roughly nine tenths of them found a single time. The ten largest clones take up 0.85% to 1% of the sample. Material: peripheral blood. The receptors shown here come from a man between 60 and 75 years old with acute or convalescent COVID-19.

This CDR3 is CATSRDIRLLSEQYF. CDR3 bases: TGTGCCACCAGCAGAGATATCAGGCTTTTGAGCGAGCAGTACTTC. The chain uses TRBV15 and TRBJ2-7, with D unclear. Germline V lookup: CDR1 LNHNV, CDR2 YYDKDF (reference sequence). V lost 0 bases, J lost 6 bases, and 15 bases lay in between. The CDR3 has 15 amino acids.

This clone was seen more than once but under ten times. The gene calls are TRBV28 and TRBJ2-7; TRBD1 matches at 8 bases. There are 16 residues in the CDR3. Germline V gives CDR1 MDHEN, CDR2 SYDVKM. The J segment lost 3 bases and the V segment lost 6 bases, leaving 13 bases of the junction unmatched. The CDR3 sequence: CASSFRGRDLFYEQYF. The DNA of the CDR3 is TGTGCCAGCAGCTTCAGGGGGCGGGATTTATTCTACGAGCAGTACTTC.

V is TRBV2 and J is TRBJ1-2, with a possible D match to TRBD1 (6 bases). The V gene lost 4 bases and the J gene lost 4 bases, with 10 bases spanning the gap. Germline CDR1 and CDR2: SNHLY and FYNNEI. The CDR3 runs to 13 residues. This CDR3 is CASSAGAPYGYTF. CDR3 DNA sequence: TGTGCCAGCAGTGCAGGGGCACCCTATGGCTACACCTTC.

The gene calls are TRBV5-1 and TRBJ1-2; weak D call: TRBD1 (5 bases). Per germline, CDR1 SGHRS and CDR2 YFSETQ. The V end was cut by 1 base, the J end by 7 bases, with 14 bases between. The CDR3 is made up of 14 amino acids. CDR3 sequence (DNA): TGCGCCAGCAGCTTGAATTCAGGGCAGTCTGGCTACACCTTC. This encodes CASSLNSGQSGYTF.